The entry below gives a single TCR beta chain sequence along with its context. Exclusion criteria comprised uncontrolled infection, other autoimmune disease, pregnancy or lactation. The source of the PBMCs was approximately 10 ml of fresh peripheral blood. RNA transcripts served as the template for amplifying TCR beta CDR3 regions. The TCR CDR3 was amplified in a first-round RT-PCR using the HTBI primer set. TCRdb called the multiplex PCR reads again in MiXCR, with one record for every CDR3 protein. The sample yields a few hundred thousand distinct CDR3 sequences, approximately 23% seen once. The source of the sample is a study of T cells in Graves' hyperthyroidism and ophthalmopathy. Study summary: Sampling of peripheral blood happened at initial diagnosis, prior to any treatment.

The CDR3 covers 16 residues. CDR1 and CDR2 from the germline V gene are SGHVS and FQNEAQ. Trimming at V came to 5 bases and at J to 0 bases, leaving 7 bases not matched to a gene. The clonotype was recovered from a woman in her 70s with Graves' ophthalmopathy. The V gene is TRBV7-8, the J gene TRBJ1-3; TRBD1 aligns across 7 bases. The sample was blood. This CDR3 reads CASSGTGDYSGNTIYF. The DNA for the CDR3 is TGTGCCAGCAGCGGCACAGGGGATTACTCTGGAAACACCATATATTTT.